These 18 T cell receptor beta chains were sequenced from one sample in a study of CD8+ T cells in alopecia areata. cDNA serving as the sequencing template came from extracted, reverse transcribed RNA. Sequencing used immunoSEQ multiplex PCR; TCRdb keeps in-frame clones, though not all of them. The sample consists of some 170,000 clones, less than 75% of them appearing once. Sequencing used CD8+ T cells sorted from blood, obtained at week 0. The receptors come from a human donor with alopecia areata.

This chain connects TRBV7-9 to TRBJ2-3, with 7 bases aligning to TRBD2. CDR1 is SEHNR, CDR2 FQNEAQ, per germline (reference sequence). The J segment lost 0 bases and the V segment lost 5 bases, leaving 5 bases of the junction unmatched. The CDR3 consists of 15 residues. DNA of the CDR3: TGTGCCAGCAGCATTAGCGGGTTAAGCACAGATACGCAGTATTTT. Translation: CASSISGLSTDTQYF.

The CDR3 DNA sequence: TGTGCCAGCAGCTTGGTAGCAACCTCCTACGAGCAGTACTTC. This gives the protein CASSLVATSYEQYF. This chain connects TRBV5-6 to TRBJ2-7, with D hard to call. The germline V and J ends were trimmed by 0 bases and 0 bases, with 7 bases remaining between them. Germline CDR1 is SGHDT and CDR2 is YYEEEE. The CDR3 consists of 14 residues.

This clone came up once. This chain uses TRBV11-2 with TRBJ1-1; a weak D match, TRBD1 (5 bases). The CDR3 sequence is 13 residues long. Germline V gene sequence: CDR1 SGHAT, CDR2 FQNNGV. V was shortened by 9 bases and J by 1 base, with 12 bases between the two germline ends. DNA for the CDR3: TGTGCCAGTCTCGGGGGTTGGAACACTGAAGCTTTCTTT. Its translation is CASLGGWNTEAFF.

The V gene is TRBV4-2, the J gene TRBJ2-4; the D is unclear. Germline V CDR1 and CDR2: LGHNA, YNFKEQ. Trimming stripped 3 bases from V and 2 bases from J, with 11 bases between. The CDR3 is 15 amino acids. The DNA of the CDR3 is TGTGCCAGCAGCCAGGCTGGGGTGTCCAAAAACATTCAGTACTTC. As protein: CASSQAGVSKNIQYF.

This clone was seen just once. The genes are TRBV30 and TRBJ1-1; tentative D call: TRBD1 (6 bases). In germline, CDR1 is GTSNPN, CDR2 SVGIG (reference sequence). The CDR3 covers 16 residues. Trimming took 3 bases from V and 0 from J, leaving 17 bases between them. The CDR3 DNA follows: TGTGCCTGGAGCGCCGGGGGCCAAGAAATGAACACTGAAGCTTTCTTT. Protein product: CAWSAGGQEMNTEAFF. The full variable domain, its missing parts supplied by reference TRBV30 and TRBJ1-1, is SQTIHQWPATLVQPVGSPLSLECTVEGTSNPNLYWYRQAAGRGLQLLFYSVGIGQISSEVPQNLSASRPQDRQFILSSKKLLLSDSGFYLCAWSAGGQEMNTEAFFGQGTRLTVV.

The chain joins TRBV7-8 to TRBJ1-6; TRBD1 aligns across 11 bases. Germline V gene data show CDR1 as SGHVS and CDR2 as FQNEAQ. V shed 5 bases and J 9 bases; nucleotides not matched to a gene: 6. The CDR3 totals 15 residues. The CDR3 DNA reads TGTGCCAGCAGCCCCGCGGGACAGGGGGTTTCACCCCTCCACTTT. Its protein is CASSPAGQGVSPLHF.

This clone was seen just once. The chain recombines TRBV19 with TRBJ2-7; D gene ambiguous. The CDR3 extends over 13 amino acids. CDR1 LNHDA and CDR2 SQIVND come from the germline V gene (reference sequence). V was clipped by 7 bases and J by 3 bases, with 13 bases between them. In DNA, the CDR3 is TGTGCCAGTACCTCTCGGAACGGCTACGAGCAGTACTTC. Translated, it gives CASTSRNGYEQYF.

The genes are TRBV19 and TRBJ1-2; TRBD1 agrees at 7 bases. The CDR3 runs 13 residues. In germline, CDR1 is LNHDA, CDR2 SQIVND (reference sequence). V lost 2 bases and J lost 7; bases outside the gene matches: 4. CDR3 sequence (DNA): TGTGCCAGTAGTATAACGCAGGGGGTTGGCTACACCTTC. It translates to CASSITQGVGYTF.

This sequence joins TRBV29-1 and TRBJ1-3; D remains unclear. In germline, CDR1 is SQVTM, CDR2 ANQGSEA. V was shortened by 1 base and J by 3 bases, with 7 bases between the two germline ends. The CDR3 is made up of 13 amino acids. CDR3 sequence: CSVEGEGGNTIYF. CDR3 nucleotide sequence: TGCAGCGTTGAAGGGGAAGGTGGAAACACCATATATTTT.

This sequence joins TRBV9 and TRBJ1-1, with D maybe TRBD1 (5 bases). CDR1 and CDR2 from the germline V gene are SGDLS and YYNGEE. The CDR3 contains 15 residues. V was cut by 0 bases and J by 3 bases, with 12 bases left in between. The CDR3 sequence is CASSVEAGLHTEAFF. The CDR3 coding sequence is TGTGCCAGCAGCGTAGAGGCAGGGTTGCACACTGAAGCTTTCTTT.

This chain connects TRBV29-1 to TRBJ1-4; 8 nucleotides line up with TRBD1. Trimming cost V 5 bases and J 6 bases; bases outside gene matches: 8. Germline CDR1 SQVTM, CDR2 ANQGSEA. The CDR3 has 14 residues. In DNA, the CDR3 is TGCAGCGTTTTCTGGACAGGGCGGGATGAAAAACTGTTTTTT. Its protein is CSVFWTGRDEKLFF.

V usage is TRBV5-1 and J usage is TRBJ1-5; D is undetermined. In germline, CDR1 is SGHRS, CDR2 YFSETQ. This CDR3 has 15 amino acids. Trimming cost V 2 bases and J 0 bases, with 9 bases left between them. The CDR3 protein is CASSFSGDSNQPQHF. The DNA of the CDR3 is TGCGCCAGCAGCTTCTCCGGGGATAGCAATCAGCCCCAGCATTTT.

To note about this clone: Other DNA sequences in the sample encode the same CDR3. The V call is TRBV27, the J call TRBJ1-1, with no clear D. The CDR3 extends over 13 amino acids. Trimming left V 2 bases short and J 4 bases short, with 8 bases between. The germline gives CDR1 MNHEY, CDR2 SMNVEV (reference sequence). The CDR3 is CASSLSAGTEAFF. The CDR3 region has the DNA TGTGCCAGCAGTTTAAGTGCGGGCACTGAAGCTTTCTTT.

This sequence joins TRBV5-6 and TRBJ2-1; D gene ambiguous. Germline CDR1 SGHDT, CDR2 YYEEEE. The length of the CDR3 is 12 residues. V dropped 0 bases and J dropped 6 bases, with 4 bases sitting between them. The CDR3 nucleotides are TGTGCCAGCAGCTTGGTTTTCAATGAGCAGTTCTTC. Translation: CASSLVFNEQFF.

The rearrangement uses TRBV27 and TRBJ1-6; 11 bases are shared with TRBD1. V shed 8 bases, J shed 11 bases, and the junction held 2 bases outside the gene matches. CDR1 is MNHEY, CDR2 SMNVEV, per germline (reference sequence). This CDR3 is 12 amino acids long. CDR3 loop: CASGQGAPPLHF. The CDR3 DNA reads TGTGCCAGCGGACAGGGGGCTCCACCCCTCCACTTT.

The chain is built from TRBV19 and TRBJ2-7, with 8 bases that match TRBD1. The ends lost 8 bases at V and 4 bases at J; junction bases unmatched: 4. Germline V gene data show CDR1 as LNHDA and CDR2 as SQIVND (reference sequence). The CDR3 consists of 12 residues. The CDR3 is CASVGQEYEQYF. CDR3 sequence (DNA): TGTGCCAGTGTGGGACAGGAATACGAGCAGTACTTC.

The rearrangement uses TRBV4-1 and TRBJ2-7; tentatively, D is TRBD1 (7 bases). Germline V CDR1 and CDR2: MGHRA, YSYEKL. Trimming took 2 bases from V and 7 from J, leaving 15 bases between them. This CDR3 is 14 amino acids long. The CDR3, as DNA: TGCGCCAGCAGCCAATCCCGGGGGACAGTGGAGCAGTACTTC. Translated: CASSQSRGTVEQYF.

This clone was seen a single time. The CDR3 here is CATSSGAYEQYF. The CDR3 DNA follows: TGTGCCACCTCGAGCGGTGCCTACGAGCAGTACTTC. The chain recombines TRBV15 with TRBJ2-7; a possible D gene is TRBD2 (5 bases). The CDR3 sequence is 12 residues long. V lost 8 bases and J lost 2, with 10 bases in between. The V gene's germline CDR1 is LNHNV and CDR2 YYDKDF (reference sequence). Filled out from reference TRBV15 and TRBJ2-7, the complete variable domain reads DAMVIQNPRYQVTQFGKPVTLSCSQTLNHNVMYWYQQKSSQAPKLLFHYYDKDFNNEADTPDNFQSRRPNTSFCFLDIRSPGLGDTAMYLCATSSGAYEQYFGPGTRLTVT.